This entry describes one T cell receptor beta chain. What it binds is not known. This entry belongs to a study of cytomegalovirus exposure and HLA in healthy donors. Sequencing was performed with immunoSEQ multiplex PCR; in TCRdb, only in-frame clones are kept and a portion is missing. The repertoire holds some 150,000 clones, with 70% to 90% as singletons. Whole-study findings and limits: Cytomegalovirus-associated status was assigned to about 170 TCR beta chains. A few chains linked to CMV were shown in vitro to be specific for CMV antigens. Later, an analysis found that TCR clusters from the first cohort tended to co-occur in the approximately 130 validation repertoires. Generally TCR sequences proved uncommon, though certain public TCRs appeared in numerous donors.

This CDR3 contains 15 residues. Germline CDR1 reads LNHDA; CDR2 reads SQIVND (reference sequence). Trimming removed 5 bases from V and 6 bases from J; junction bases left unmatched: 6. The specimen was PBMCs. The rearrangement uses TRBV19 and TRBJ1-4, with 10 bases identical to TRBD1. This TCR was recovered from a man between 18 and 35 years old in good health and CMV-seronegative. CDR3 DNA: TGTGCCAGTAGTGTGGGACAGGGGCTTGATGAAAAACTGTTTTTT. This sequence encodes CASSVGQGLDEKLFF.